This TCR beta chain was sequenced in a study of response to subunit inactivated influenza vaccine. The J segment lost 0 bases and the V segment lost 6 bases, leaving 8 bases of the junction unmatched. The CDR3 length is 15 residues. Germline V lookup: CDR1 MNHEY, CDR2 SVGEGT. This clonotype was recorded a few times. TCRdb recomputed calls from the RT-PCR reads with MiXCR, one row per CDR3 protein. The repertoire holds under 550,000 distinct CDR3 sequences, with roughly 7.9% as singletons. Sequencing was performed on PBMCs from blood, taken 23 to 25 months after vaccination. The chain combines TRBV6-2 or TRBV6-3 with TRBJ2-7; 7 nucleotides line up with TRBD1. The sequence was obtained from a man in his fifties or sixties who received an inactivated influenza vaccine. CDR3 protein: CASSKQGPDSYEQYF. For the CDR3, the DNA is TGTGCCAGCAGCAAACAGGGGCCGGACTCCTACGAGCAGTACTTC.